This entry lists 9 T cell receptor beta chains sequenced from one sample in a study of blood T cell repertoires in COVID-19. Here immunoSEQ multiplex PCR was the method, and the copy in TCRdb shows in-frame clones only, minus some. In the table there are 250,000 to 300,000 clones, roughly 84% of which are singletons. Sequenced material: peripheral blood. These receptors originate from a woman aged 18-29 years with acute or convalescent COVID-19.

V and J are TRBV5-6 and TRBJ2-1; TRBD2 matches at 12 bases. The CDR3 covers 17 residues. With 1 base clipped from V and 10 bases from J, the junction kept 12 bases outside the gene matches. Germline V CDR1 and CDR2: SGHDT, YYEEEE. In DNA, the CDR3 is TGTGCCAGCAGCTTGTCCCCGCTAAGCACTAGCGGGAGGGAGCAGTTCTTC. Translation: CASSLSPLSTSGREQFF.

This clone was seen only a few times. CDR3 region: CASRSGTSGKLSYEQYF. In DNA form, the CDR3 reads TGTGCCAGTAGGTCCGGGACTAGCGGGAAGCTCTCCTACGAGCAGTACTTC. J is TRBJ2-7 and V is TRBV19; TRBD2 matches 13 bases. Germline CDR1 reads LNHDA; CDR2 reads SQIVND (reference sequence). The ends lost 6 bases at V and 0 bases at J; junction bases unmatched: 8. CDR3 length equals 17 residues.

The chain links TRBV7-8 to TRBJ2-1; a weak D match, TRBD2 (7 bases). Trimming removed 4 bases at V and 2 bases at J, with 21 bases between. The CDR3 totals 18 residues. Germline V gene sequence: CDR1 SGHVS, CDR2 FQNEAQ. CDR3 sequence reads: CASSSMAFGGAAYNEQFF. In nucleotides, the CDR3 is TGTGCCAGCAGCTCGATGGCCTTTGGGGGGGCAGCCTACAATGAGCAGTTCTTC.

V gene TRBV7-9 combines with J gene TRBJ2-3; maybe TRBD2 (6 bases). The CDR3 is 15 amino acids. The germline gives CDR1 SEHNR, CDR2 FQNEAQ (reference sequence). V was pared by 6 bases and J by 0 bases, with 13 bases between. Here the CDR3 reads CASSFSGPSTDTQYF. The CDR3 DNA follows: TGTGCCAGCAGTTTTAGCGGACCTAGCACAGATACGCAGTATTTT. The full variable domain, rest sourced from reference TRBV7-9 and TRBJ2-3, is DTGVSQNPRHKITKRGQNVTFRCDPISEHNRLYWYRQTLGQGPEFLTYFQNEAQLEKSRLLSDRFSAERPKGSFSTLEIQRTEQGDSAMYLCASSFSGPSTDTQYFGPGTRLTVL.

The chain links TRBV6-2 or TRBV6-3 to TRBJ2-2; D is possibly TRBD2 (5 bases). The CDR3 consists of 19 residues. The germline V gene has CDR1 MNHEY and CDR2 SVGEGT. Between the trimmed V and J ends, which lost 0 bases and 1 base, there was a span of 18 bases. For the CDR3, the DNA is TGTGCCAGCAGTTACTCGACGTGGGAGAGCAGGAGGAACACCGGGGAGCTGTTTTTT. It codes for CASSYSTWESRRNTGELFF.

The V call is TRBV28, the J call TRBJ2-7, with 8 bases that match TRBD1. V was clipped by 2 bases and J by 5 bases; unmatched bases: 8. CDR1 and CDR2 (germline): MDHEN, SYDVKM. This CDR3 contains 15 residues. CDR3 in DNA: TGTGCCAGCAGTTTACTCTCAGGGGGCGTTCACGAGCAGTACTTC. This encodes CASSLLSGGVHEQYF.

CDR3 in amino acids: CAISGQGVNTIYF. CDR3 sequence (DNA): TGTGCCATCAGTGGACAGGGGGTAAACACCATATATTTT. This sequence joins TRBV10-3 and TRBJ1-3, with 9 bases that match TRBD1. The CDR3 is made up of 13 amino acids. CDR1 is ENHRY, CDR2 SYGVKD, per germline. Trimming removed 4 bases from V and 6 bases from J; junction bases left unmatched: 1.

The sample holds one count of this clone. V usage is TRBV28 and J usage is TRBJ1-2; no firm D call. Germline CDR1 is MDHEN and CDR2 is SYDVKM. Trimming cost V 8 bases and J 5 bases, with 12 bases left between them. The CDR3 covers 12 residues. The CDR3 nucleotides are TGTGCCAGCGGCGGCCGGGGATATGGCTACACCTTC. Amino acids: CASGGRGYGYTF.

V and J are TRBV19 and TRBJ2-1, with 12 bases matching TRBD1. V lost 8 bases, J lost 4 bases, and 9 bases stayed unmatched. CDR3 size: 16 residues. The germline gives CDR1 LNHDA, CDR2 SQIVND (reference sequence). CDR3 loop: CASGDRGLYSYNEQFF. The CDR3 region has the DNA TGTGCCAGTGGGGACAGGGGGCTTTACTCTTACAATGAGCAGTTCTTC.